This entry concerns a single TCR beta chain. The antigen is undetermined. One end of the junction varies from germline; a read error may be responsible. Using constant-segment primers, 5'RACE produced TCR alpha and TCR beta cDNA libraries carrying sample barcodes and UMIs. Using its own MiXCR run on the 5' RACE reads, TCRdb lists one record per CDR3 protein. Found here are fewer than 650,000 distinct CDR3 sequences, roughly a sixth of them singletons; the top ten hold 8.1%. This specimen belongs to a study of T-cell memory formation after mild COVID-19. General study findings and limits: Whether day 37 second-wave clones are SARS-CoV-2-specific was not confirmed. Contracting clones localized mainly to CM and EM when CD4+ and mainly to EMRA when CD8+.

Input material: PBMCs or a T cell subset sorted from them (not recorded which). This sequence originates from an adult woman who had mild COVID-19 (a few samples of this study predate the infection). Cell type and time point are not known.

Here the CDR3 reads CASSLEGNTEGFF. The CDR3, as DNA: TGCGCCAGCAGCTTGGAGGGGAACACTGAAGGTTTCTTT. The chain joins TRBV5-1 to TRBJ1-1; possibly TRBD1 for D (5 bases). The CDR3 spans 13 residues. CDR1 and CDR2 from the germline V gene are SGHRS and YFSETQ.